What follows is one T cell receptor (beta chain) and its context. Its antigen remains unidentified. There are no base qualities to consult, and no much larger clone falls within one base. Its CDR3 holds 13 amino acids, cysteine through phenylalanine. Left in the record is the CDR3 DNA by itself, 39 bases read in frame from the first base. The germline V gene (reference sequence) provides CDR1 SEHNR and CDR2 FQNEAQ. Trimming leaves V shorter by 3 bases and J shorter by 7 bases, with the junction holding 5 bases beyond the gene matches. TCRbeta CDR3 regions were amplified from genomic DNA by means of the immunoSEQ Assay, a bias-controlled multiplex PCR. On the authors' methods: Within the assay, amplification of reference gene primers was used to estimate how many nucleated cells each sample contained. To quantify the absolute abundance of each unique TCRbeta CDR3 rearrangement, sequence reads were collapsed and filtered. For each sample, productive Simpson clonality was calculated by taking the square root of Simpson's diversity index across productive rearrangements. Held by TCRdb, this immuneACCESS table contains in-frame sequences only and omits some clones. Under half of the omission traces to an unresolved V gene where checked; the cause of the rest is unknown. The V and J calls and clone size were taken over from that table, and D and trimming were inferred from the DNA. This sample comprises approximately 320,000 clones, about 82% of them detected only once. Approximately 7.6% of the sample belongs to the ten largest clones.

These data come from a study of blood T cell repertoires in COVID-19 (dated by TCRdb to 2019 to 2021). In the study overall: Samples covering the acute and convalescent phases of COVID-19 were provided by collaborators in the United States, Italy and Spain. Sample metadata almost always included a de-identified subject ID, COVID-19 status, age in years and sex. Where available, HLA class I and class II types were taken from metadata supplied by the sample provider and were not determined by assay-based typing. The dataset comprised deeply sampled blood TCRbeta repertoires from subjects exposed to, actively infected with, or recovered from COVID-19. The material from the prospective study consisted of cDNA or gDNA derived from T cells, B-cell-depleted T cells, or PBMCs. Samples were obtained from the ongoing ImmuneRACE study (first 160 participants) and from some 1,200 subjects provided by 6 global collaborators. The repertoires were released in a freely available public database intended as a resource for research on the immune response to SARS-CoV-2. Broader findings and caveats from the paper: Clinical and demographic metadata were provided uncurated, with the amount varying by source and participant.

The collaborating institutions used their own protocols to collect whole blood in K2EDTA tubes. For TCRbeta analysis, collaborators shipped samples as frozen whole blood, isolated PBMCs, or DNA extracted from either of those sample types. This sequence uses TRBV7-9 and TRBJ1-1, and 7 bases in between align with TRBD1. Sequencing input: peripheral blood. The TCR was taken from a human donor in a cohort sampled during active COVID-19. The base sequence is TGTGCCAGCAGCTTCTTTACAGGGGATGAAGCTTTCTTT. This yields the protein CASSFFTGDEAFF. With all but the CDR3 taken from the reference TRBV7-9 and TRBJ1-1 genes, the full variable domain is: DTGVSQNPRHKITKRGQNVTFRCDPISEHNRLYWYRQTLGQGPEFLTYFQNEAQLEKSRLLSDRFSAERPKGSFSTLEIQRTEQGDSAMYLCASSFFTGDEAFFGQGTRLTVV.